The clone carrying this TCR beta chain has a single count. Its antigen is unknown. Using positive magnetic bead selection on an AutoMACS, CD4+ and CD8+ cells were isolated, after which their purity was checked by flow cytometry. This sample stems from a study of somatic mutations in cytotoxic T cells in rheumatoid arthritis. Across the whole study: Patients had 30 ml EDTA blood drawn right after diagnosis, before any treatment.

Only in-frame clones appear in the TCRdb table, and some are missing; sequencing was by immunoSEQ multiplex PCR. This sample has more than 9,000 clones, with approximately 90% found just once. Overall study results and limits: Within 8 of 65 patients, the single biggest CD8+ clone made up more than 20% of CD8+ cells. In the expanded CD8+ clones, the antigen targets remained unknown.

This receptor was taken from a woman aged 18-29 years with rheumatoid arthritis. Sequenced sample: CD8+ T cells sorted from blood.

CDR3 DNA sequence: TGTGCCAGCAGTCCACGACGAGGTTCGGCAGATACGCAGTATTTT. Encoded protein: CASSPRRGSADTQYF. V and J are TRBV6-5 and TRBJ2-3; D gene ambiguous. Germline-derived CDR1 and CDR2 are MNHEY and SVGAGI. V was cut by 5 bases and J by 4 bases, with 16 bases left in between. CDR3 length: 15 amino acids.